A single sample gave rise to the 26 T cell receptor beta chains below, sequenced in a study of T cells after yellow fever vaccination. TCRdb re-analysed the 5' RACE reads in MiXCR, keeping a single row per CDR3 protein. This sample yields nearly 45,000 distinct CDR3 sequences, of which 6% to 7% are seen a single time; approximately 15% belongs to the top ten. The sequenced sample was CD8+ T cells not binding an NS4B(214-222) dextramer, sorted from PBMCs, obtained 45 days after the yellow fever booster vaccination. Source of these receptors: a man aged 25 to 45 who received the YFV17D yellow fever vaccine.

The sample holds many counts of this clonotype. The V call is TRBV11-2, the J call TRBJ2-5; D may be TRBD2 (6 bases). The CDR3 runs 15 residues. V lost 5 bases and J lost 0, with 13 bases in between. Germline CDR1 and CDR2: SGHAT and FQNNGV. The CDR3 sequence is CASSLMASDQETQYF. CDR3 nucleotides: TGTGCCAGCAGCCTAATGGCTAGCGACCAAGAGACCCAGTACTTC.

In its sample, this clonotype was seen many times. The CDR3 reads CASGGALRTDTQYF. CDR3 sequence (DNA): TGTGCCAGCGGGGGTGCCTTACGCACAGATACGCAGTATTTT. V is TRBV11-2 and J is TRBJ2-3, with D tentatively TRBD1 or TRBD2 (5 bases each). Trimming shortened V by 8 bases and J by 1 base, and 13 bases separated the two germline ends. The germline gives CDR1 SGHAT, CDR2 FQNNGV. CDR3 length: 14 amino acids.

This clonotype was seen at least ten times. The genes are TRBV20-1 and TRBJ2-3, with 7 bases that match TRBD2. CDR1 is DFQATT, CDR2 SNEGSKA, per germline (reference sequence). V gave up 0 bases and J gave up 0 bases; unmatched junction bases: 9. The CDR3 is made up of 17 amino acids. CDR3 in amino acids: CSARDLYSGSSTDTQYF. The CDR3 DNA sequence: TGCAGTGCTAGAGACTTGTATAGCGGGTCTAGCACAGATACGCAGTATTTT.

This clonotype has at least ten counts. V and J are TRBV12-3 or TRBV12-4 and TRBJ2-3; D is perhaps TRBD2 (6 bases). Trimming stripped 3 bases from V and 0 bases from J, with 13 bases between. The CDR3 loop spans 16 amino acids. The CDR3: CASSFGWEASTDTQYF. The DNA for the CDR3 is TGTGCCAGCAGTTTTGGGTGGGAGGCCAGCACAGATACGCAGTATTTT.

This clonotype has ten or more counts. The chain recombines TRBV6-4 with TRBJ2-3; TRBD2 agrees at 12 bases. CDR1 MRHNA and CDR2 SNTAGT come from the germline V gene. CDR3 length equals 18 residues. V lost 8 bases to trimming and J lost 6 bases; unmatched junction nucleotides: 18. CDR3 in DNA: TGTGCCAGCGGGGAAACGGAACTAGCGGGAGGACTTGGGGATACGCAGTATTTT. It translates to CASGETELAGGLGDTQYF.

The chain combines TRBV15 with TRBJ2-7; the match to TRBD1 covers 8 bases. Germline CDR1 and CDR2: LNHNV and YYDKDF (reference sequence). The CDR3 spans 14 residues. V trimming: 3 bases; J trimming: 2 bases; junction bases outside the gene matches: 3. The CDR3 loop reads CATSSGTGPYEQYV. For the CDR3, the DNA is TGTGCCACCAGCAGCGGGACAGGACCCTACGAGCAGTACGTC.

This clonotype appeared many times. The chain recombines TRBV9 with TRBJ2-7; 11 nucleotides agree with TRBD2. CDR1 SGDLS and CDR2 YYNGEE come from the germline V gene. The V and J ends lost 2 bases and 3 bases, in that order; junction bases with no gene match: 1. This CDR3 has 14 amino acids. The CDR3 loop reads CASSVGTSGYEQYF. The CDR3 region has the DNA TGTGCCAGCAGCGTGGGGACTAGCGGCTACGAGCAGTACTTC. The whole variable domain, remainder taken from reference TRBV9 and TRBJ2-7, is DSGVTQTPKHLITATGQRVTLRCSPRSGDLSVYWYQQSLDQGLQFLIQYYNGEERAKGNILERFSAQQFPDLHSELNLSSLELGDSALYFCASSVGTSGYEQYFGPGTRLTVT.

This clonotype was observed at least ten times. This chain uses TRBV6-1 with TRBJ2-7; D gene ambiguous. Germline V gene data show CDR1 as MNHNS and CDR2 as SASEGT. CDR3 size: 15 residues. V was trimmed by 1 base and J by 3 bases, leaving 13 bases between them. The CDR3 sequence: CASSEDRQSYYEQYF. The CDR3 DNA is TGTGCCAGCAGTGAAGACCGTCAGAGCTACTACGAGCAGTACTTC.

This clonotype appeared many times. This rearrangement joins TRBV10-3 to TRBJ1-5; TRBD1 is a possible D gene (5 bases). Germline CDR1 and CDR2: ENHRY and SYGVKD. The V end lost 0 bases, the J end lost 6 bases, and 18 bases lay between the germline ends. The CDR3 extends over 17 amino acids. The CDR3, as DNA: TGTGCCATCAGTGAGTCGAGTGGGGGGGAGCGGGGTCAGCCCCAGCATTTT. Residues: CAISESSGGERGQPQHF.

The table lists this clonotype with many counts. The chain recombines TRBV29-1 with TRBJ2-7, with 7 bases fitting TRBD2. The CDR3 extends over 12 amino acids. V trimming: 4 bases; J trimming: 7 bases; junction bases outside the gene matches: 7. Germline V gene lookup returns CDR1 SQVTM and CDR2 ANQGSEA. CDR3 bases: TGCAGCGTTGCGCCTAGCGGAGATGAGCAGTACTTC. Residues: CSVAPSGDEQYF.

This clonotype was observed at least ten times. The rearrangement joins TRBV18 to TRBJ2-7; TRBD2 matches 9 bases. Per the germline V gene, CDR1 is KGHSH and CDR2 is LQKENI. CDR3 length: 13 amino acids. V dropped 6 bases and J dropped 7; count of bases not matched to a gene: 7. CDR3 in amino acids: CASSMVAGVEQYF. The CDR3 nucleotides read TGTGCCAGCTCGATGGTAGCGGGAGTAGAGCAGTACTTC.

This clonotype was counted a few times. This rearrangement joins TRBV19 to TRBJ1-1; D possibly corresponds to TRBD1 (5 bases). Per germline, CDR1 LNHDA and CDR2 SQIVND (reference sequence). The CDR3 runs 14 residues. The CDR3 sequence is CATAGLSPDTEAFF. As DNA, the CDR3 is TGTGCGACTGCAGGGCTATCCCCTGACACTGAAGCTTTCTTT.

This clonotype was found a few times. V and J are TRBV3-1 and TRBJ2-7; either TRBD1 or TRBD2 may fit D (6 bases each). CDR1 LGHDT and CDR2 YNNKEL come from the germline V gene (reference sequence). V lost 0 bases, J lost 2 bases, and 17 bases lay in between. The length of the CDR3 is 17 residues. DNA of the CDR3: TGTGCCAGCAGCCAAGATGGAATGGGGGGCTGGCCCTACGAGCAGTACTTC. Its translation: CASSQDGMGGWPYEQYF.

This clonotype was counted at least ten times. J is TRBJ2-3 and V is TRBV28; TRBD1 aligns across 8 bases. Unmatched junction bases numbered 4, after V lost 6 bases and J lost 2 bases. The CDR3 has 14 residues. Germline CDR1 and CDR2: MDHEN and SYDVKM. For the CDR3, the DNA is TGTGCCAGCAGCCCGGACAGGGTCACAGATACGCAGTATTTT. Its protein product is CASSPDRVTDTQYF.

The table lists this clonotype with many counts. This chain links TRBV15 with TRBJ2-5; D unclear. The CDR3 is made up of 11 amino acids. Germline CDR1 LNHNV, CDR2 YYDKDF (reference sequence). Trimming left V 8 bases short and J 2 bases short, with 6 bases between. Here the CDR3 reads CATGKQETQYF. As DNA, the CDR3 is TGTGCCACCGGGAAGCAAGAGACCCAGTACTTC.

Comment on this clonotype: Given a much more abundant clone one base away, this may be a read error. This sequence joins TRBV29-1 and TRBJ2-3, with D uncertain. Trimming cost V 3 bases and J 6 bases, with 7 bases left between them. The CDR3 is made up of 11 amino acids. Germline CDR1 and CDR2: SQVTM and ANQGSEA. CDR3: CSVDIHDTQYF. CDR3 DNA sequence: TGCAGCGTTGACATACATGATACGCAGTATTTT.

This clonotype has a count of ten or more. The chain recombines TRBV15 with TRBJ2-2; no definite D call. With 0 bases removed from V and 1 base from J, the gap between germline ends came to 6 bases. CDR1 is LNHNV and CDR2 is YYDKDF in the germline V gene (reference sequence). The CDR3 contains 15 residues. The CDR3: CATSRDVGNTGELFF. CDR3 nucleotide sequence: TGTGCCACCAGCAGAGATGTGGGGAACACCGGGGAGCTGTTTTTT.

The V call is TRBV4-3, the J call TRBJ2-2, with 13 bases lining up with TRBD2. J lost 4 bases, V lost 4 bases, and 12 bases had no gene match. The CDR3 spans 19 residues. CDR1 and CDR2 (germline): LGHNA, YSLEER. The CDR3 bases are TGCGCCAGCAGCCTAGCGGGACTAGCGGGAAGAGAGAGCACCGGGGAGCTGTTTTTT. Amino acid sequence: CASSLAGLAGRESTGELFF.

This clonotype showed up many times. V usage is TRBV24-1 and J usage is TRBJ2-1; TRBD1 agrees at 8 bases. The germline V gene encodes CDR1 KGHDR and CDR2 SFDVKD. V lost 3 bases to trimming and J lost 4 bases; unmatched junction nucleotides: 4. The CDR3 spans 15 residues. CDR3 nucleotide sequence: TGTGCCACCAGTGATGCCAGGGGGCTATACAATGAGCAGTTCTTC. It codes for CATSDARGLYNEQFF.

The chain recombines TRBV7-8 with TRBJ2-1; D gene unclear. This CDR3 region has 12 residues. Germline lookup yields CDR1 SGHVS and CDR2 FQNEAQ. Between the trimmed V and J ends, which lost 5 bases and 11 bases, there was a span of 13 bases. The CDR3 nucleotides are TGTGCCAGCAGCCTGGACGGGTTCAAGCAGTTCTTC. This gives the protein CASSLDGFKQFF.

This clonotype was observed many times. CDR3 residues: CASSHPIAGKGYNEQFF. The DNA for the CDR3 is TGTGCCAGCAGCCATCCTATAGCGGGTAAAGGGTACAATGAGCAGTTCTTC. The gene calls are TRBV3-1 and TRBJ2-1; 7 nucleotides align to TRBD2. The V gene's germline CDR1 is LGHDT and CDR2 YNNKEL (reference sequence). V shed 3 bases, J shed 4 bases, and the junction held 12 bases outside the gene matches. CDR3 length: 17 residues.

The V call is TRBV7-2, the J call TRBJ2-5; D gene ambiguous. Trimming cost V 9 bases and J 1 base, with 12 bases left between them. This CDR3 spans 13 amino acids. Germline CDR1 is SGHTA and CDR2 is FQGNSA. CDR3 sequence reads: CASHPVLQETQYF. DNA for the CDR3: TGTGCCAGTCACCCAGTTCTCCAAGAGACCCAGTACTTC.

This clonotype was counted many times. The CDR3 region has the DNA TGTGCCAGCAGCTCGGAGACAGGGGGGGCTGAAAAACTGTTTTTT. Protein sequence: CASSSETGGAEKLFF. The V gene is TRBV5-6, the J gene TRBJ1-4, with 9 bases lining up with TRBD1. V shed 3 bases, J shed 7 bases, and the junction held 7 bases outside the gene matches. This CDR3 spans 15 amino acids. Germline assignment: CDR1 SGHDT and CDR2 YYEEEE.

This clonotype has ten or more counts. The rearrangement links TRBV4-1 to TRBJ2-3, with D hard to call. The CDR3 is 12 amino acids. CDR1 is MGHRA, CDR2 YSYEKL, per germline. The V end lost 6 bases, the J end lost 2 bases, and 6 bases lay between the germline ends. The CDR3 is CASRGITDTQYF. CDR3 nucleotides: TGCGCCAGCAGGGGGATCACAGATACGCAGTATTTT.

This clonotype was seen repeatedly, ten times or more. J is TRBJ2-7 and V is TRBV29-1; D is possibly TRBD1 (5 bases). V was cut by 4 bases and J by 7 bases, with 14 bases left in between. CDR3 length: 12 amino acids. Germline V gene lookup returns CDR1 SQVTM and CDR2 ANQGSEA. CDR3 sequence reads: CSVGQPHREQYF. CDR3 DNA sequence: TGCAGCGTTGGACAGCCACACCGGGAGCAGTACTTC.

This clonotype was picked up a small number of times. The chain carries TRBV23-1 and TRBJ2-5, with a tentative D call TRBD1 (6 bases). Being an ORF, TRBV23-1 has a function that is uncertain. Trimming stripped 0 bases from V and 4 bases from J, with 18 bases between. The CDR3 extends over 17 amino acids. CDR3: CASSQSLKVGQSETQYF. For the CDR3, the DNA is TGCGCCAGCAGTCAATCTTTAAAGGTCGGACAGTCAGAGACCCAGTACTTC.